The present T cell receptor beta chain was sequenced within a study of brain T cells in children with intractable seizures (dated by TCRdb to the early 2020s). With respect to the entire study: A NanoString immunology panel was first used to screen resected brain tissue from about 54 pediatric epilepsy surgery cases for immune gene transcripts. Of the roughly twelve selected surgery cases, pre-surgery blood was also sequenced for eight, so four had brain tissue only. The paper as a whole reports these results and caveats: Viral specificity was inferred solely from CDR3 sequence similarity, and the HCMV serostatus of the patients was not known. Because sequencing depth was different between pre-surgery and post-surgery blood, clones absent from the pre-surgery sample may reflect undersampling.

The immunoSEQ assay was applied to genomic DNA to generate the TCR beta chain sequences. Under the source paper's analysis protocol: CDR3 sequences that did not begin with the conserved framework cysteine at position 104 were removed by hand. To get clonality, the normalized Shannon's Diversity Index was subtracted from one, giving values from 0 (maximal diversity) to 1 (oligoclonal). To check whether a given CDR3 had different frequencies in two samples, for example brain versus blood, chi-squared comparison-of-proportions tests were used. Public clonotypes were found by searching immuneACCESS, and the VDJdb browser was used to assess similarity to known antiviral clonotypes. TCRdb carries this immuneACCESS record with in-frame sequences only. Its versions omit some clonotypes, under half of them owing to an unresolved V gene in the studies checked, with the rest unexplained. V and J calls and clone size are those listed in that table; D and trimming were worked out from the DNA. The sample data list hundreds of thousands of clones, and 93% of these were observed just once. Around 5% of the sample rests with the top ten.

Between the V and J ends, shortened by 5 bases and 2 bases respectively, the junction contains 5 bases. CDR3 length: 12 amino acids, cysteine to phenylalanine. The sequence is cut down to CDR3 DNA, 36 bases in frame from base 1. Sequences MNHEY (CDR1) and SMNVEV (CDR2) are obtained from the germline V gene (reference sequence). In the paper's terms, the time point label means: blood from clinic visit 5 months post-surgery; TSC patient then seizure free. Surgery cases with the highest brain T cell transcript signatures were selected for TCR beta chain sequencing of brain tissue and, where available, blood. Before surgery, the patients had been given at least one anti-epileptic drug. The TCR-sequenced patients were children whose drug-resistant epilepsy was caused by tuberous sclerosis complex, focal cortical dysplasia, Rasmussen encephalitis or hemimegalencephaly. The Monarch genomic DNA purification kit was used to extract bulk genomic DNA from unsorted brain tissue and whole blood.

Points on this clone: What this receptor recognizes is not known. Base qualities were left out, and no much larger clone turns up one base away.

The TCR was taken from a boy younger than two with tuberous sclerosis and intractable seizures. Sequencing was performed on peripheral blood, taken less than 6 months after surgery. The chain is encoded by TRBV27 joined to TRBJ2-3, with no reliable assignment of the D segment. CDR3 loop: CASSPHTDTQYF. The nucleotide sequence reads TGTGCCAGCAGTCCCCACACAGATACGCAGTATTTT.